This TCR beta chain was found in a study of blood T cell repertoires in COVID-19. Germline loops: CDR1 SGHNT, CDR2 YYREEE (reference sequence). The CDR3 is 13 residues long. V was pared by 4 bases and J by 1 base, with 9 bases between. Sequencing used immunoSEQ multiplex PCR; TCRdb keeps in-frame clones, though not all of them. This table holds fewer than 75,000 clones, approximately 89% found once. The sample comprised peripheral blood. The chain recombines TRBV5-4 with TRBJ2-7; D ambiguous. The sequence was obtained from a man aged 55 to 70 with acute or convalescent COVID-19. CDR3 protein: CASSPGPSYEQYF. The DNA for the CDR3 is TGTGCCAGCAGCCCCGGTCCTTCCTACGAGCAGTACTTC.